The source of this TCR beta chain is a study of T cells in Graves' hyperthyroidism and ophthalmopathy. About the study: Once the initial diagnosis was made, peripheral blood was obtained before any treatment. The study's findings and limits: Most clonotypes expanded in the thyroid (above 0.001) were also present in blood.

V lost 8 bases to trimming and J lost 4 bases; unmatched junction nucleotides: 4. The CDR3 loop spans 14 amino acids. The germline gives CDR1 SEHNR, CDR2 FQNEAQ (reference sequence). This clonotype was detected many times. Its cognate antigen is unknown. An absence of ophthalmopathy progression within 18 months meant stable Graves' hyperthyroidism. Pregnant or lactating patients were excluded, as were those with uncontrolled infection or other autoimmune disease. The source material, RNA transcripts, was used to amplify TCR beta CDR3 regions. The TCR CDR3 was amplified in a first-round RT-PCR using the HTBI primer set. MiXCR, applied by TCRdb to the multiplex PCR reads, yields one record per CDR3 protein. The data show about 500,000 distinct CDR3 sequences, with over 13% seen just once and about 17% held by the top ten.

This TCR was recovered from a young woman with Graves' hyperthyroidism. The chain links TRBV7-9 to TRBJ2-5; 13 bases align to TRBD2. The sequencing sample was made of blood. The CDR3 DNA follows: TGTGCCAGCGGACTAGCGGGAGCTTCAGAGACCCAGTACTTC. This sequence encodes CASGLAGASETQYF.